The clone carrying this T cell receptor (beta chain) showed up just a few times. These data are taken from a study of human T cells and chemical hapten exposure. TCRdb re-derived calls from the RACE reads in MiXCR, one entry per CDR3 protein. The sample lists 340,000 or so distinct CDR3 sequences, approximately 6.3% occurring once. Time point defined: patch test 1, 2 weeks after DPC sensitization. As to treatment: therapeutic diphenylcyclopropenone sensitization with weekly scalp DPC. The germline gives CDR1 LGHNA, CDR2 YSLEER. The CDR3 length is 17 residues. V gave up 0 bases and J gave up 5 bases, with 19 bases separating them.

The sequencing here drew on whole blood, taken in connection with sensitization to the hapten diphenylcyclopropenone (DPC). The chain couples TRBV4-3 to TRBJ2-5; the D gene is possibly TRBD2 (7 bases). The sequence came from a woman aged 18-29 years with alopecia areata. Some clones in this sample may be carry-over from other donors' samples. The CDR3 loop reads CASSQEWTAGSGETQYF. DNA of the CDR3: TGCGCCAGCAGCCAAGAGTGGACAGCGGGGTCTGGTGAGACCCAGTACTTC.